The 19 T cell receptor beta chains listed next were all sequenced from one sample in a study of cytomegalovirus exposure and HLA in healthy donors. The PCR employed 60 Vbeta primers together with 13 Jbeta primers. The data were produced by immunoSEQ multiplex PCR, yet TCRdb's version contains in-frame clones alone and is incomplete. Altogether over 100,000 clones are present, 82% being singletons, with the ten largest covering around 23%. Sequencing input: PBMCs. These receptors were obtained from a man aged 25 to 40 in good health and CMV-seropositive.

This chain joins TRBV19 and TRBJ2-5; 11 bases agree with TRBD2. The CDR3 sequence is 15 residues long. CDR1 is LNHDA and CDR2 is SQIVND in the germline V gene (reference sequence). The J segment lost 5 bases and the V segment lost 4 bases, leaving 6 bases of the junction unmatched. The CDR3 loop reads CASSTLAGGVETQYF. DNA for the CDR3: TGTGCCAGTAGTACCCTAGCGGGAGGAGTGGAGACCCAGTACTTC.

The genes are TRBV5-1 and TRBJ2-7, with TRBD2 identical over 8 bases. This CDR3 has 15 residues. V shed 0 bases, J shed 7 bases, and the junction held 9 bases outside the gene matches. Germline lookup yields CDR1 SGHRS and CDR2 YFSETQ. The CDR3 spells CASSLELAGSGEQYF. The CDR3 coding sequence is TGCGCCAGCAGCTTGGAGTTAGCGGGGTCCGGGGAGCAGTACTTC. Using reference TRBV5-1 and TRBJ2-7 for the parts outside the CDR3, the full variable domain is KAGVTQTPRYLIKTRGQQVTLSCSPISGHRSVSWYQQTPGQGLQFLFEYFSETQRNKGNFPGRFSGRQFSNSRSEMNVSTLELGDSALYLCASSLELAGSGEQYFGPGTRLTVT.

The chain joins TRBV9 to TRBJ2-2; 9 nucleotides agree with TRBD2. The germline gives CDR1 SGDLS, CDR2 YYNGEE. V gave up 3 bases and J gave up 1 base; unmatched junction bases: 4. The CDR3 extends over 16 amino acids. DNA of the CDR3: TGTGCCAGCAGCGAGACTAGCGGCCGGAACACCGGGGAGCTGTTTTTT. Translation: CASSETSGRNTGELFF.

The V call is TRBV5-4, the J call TRBJ2-3; 7 bases fit TRBD1. V dropped 10 bases and J dropped 2; count of bases not matched to a gene: 7. The CDR3 covers 13 residues. Germline V gives CDR1 SGHNT, CDR2 YYREEE (reference sequence). CDR3 sequence reads: CAVGTEPTDTQYF. CDR3 DNA: TGTGCCGTCGGGACAGAGCCCACAGATACGCAGTATTTT.

The chain links TRBV7-8 to TRBJ1-5; the D gene is possibly TRBD1 (6 bases). V lost 4 bases, J lost 5 bases, and 9 bases lay in between. There are 13 residues in the CDR3. CDR1 SGHVS and CDR2 FQNEAQ come from the germline V gene. The DNA of the CDR3 is TGTGCCAGCAGCTGGGAGGGGGATCAGCCCCAGCATTTT. This encodes CASSWEGDQPQHF.

The gene calls are TRBV10-1 and TRBJ2-3; D gene uncertain. CDR1 is WNHNN, CDR2 SYGVQD, per germline (reference sequence). V lost 8 bases, J lost 6 bases, and 9 bases lay in between. The CDR3 is 11 residues long. The CDR3 coding sequence is TGCGCCAGCGGCCCGCTGGATACGCAGTATTTT. This translates into CASGPLDTQYF.

This sequence joins TRBV11-3 and TRBJ1-1; D not certain. This CDR3 comprises 14 residues. The germline V and J ends were trimmed by 5 bases and 0 bases, with 10 bases remaining between them. Per the germline V gene, CDR1 is SGHNT and CDR2 is YENEEA. In DNA, the CDR3 is TGTGCCAGCAGCCCCCGGGGTGTGAACACTGAAGCTTTCTTT. Protein: CASSPRGVNTEAFF.

The chain carries TRBV5-1 and TRBJ2-3; 8 bases line up with TRBD1. Germline lookup yields CDR1 SGHRS and CDR2 YFSETQ. V shed 4 bases, J shed 5 bases, and the junction held 3 bases outside the gene matches. The CDR3 sequence is 13 residues long. CDR3 nucleotides: TGCGCCAGCAGCATGACAGGGGAAGATACGCAGTATTTT. Protein sequence: CASSMTGEDTQYF.

The chain is built from TRBV10-3 and TRBJ2-7, with 7 positions matching TRBD1. V gave up 2 bases and J gave up 6 bases; unmatched junction bases: 7. This CDR3 has 14 residues. Germline values: CDR1 ENHRY, CDR2 SYGVKD. This chain's CDR3 is CAISESRQGGEQYV. In DNA form, the CDR3 reads TGTGCCATCAGTGAGAGTCGACAGGGTGGCGAGCAGTACGTC.

J is TRBJ2-5 and V is TRBV10-3; TRBD2 matches at 9 bases. The better agreement between TRBJ2-7 and the DNA end casts doubt on the J call. Looked up from germline, CDR1 is ENHRY and CDR2 is SYGVKD. The CDR3 totals 14 residues. CDR3 protein: CAIRRTSEAYEQYF. The CDR3 DNA reads TGTGCCATCAGAAGGACTAGCGAAGCCTACGAGCAGTACTTC.

This clone has just a few counts. The V call is TRBV5-1, the J call TRBJ2-5; TRBD2 is a possible D gene (6 bases). The V and J ends lost 0 bases and 4 bases respectively, with 13 bases between them. The length of the CDR3 is 15 residues. Germline CDR1 reads SGHRS; CDR2 reads YFSETQ. The CDR3 coding sequence is TGCGCCAGCAGCTTGGAAGGGTACGGGGGAGAGACCCAGTACTTC. This translates into CASSLEGYGGETQYF.

The rearrangement joins TRBV6-1 to TRBJ1-1, with TRBD1 matching 8 bases. The germline CDR1 and CDR2 sequences are MNHNS and SASEGT. Germline trimming cut 4 bases from V and 5 bases from J; bases unmatched to any gene: 12. The CDR3 is made up of 16 amino acids. CDR3 in DNA: TGTGCCAGCAGTGGGACAGGGACGGTTCGTCGGACTGAAGCTTTCTTT. This codes for CASSGTGTVRRTEAFF.

This chain joins TRBV5-6 and TRBJ2-7, with TRBD1 as a possible D gene (5 bases). CDR3 length equals 14 residues. V shed 4 bases and J shed 3 bases, with 14 bases lying between them. Germline lookup yields CDR1 SGHDT and CDR2 YYEEEE. The chain's CDR3 is CASSQTGYGYEQYV. The CDR3 DNA is TGTGCCAGCAGCCAAACAGGTTACGGCTACGAGCAGTACGTC.

The chain links TRBV28 to TRBJ1-2; no reliable D call. CDR3 length equals 20 residues. CDR1 MDHEN and CDR2 SYDVKM come from the germline V gene. V gave up 3 bases and J gave up 5 bases, with 31 bases separating them. The CDR3 bases are TGTGCCAGCAGTTTCCCGCTTTACGATTGGTCCCGCGCAGGAAATTATGGCTACACCTTC. Its translation is CASSFPLYDWSRAGNYGYTF.

The chain links TRBV13 to TRBJ1-4; tentative D call: TRBD1 (5 bases). CDR1 PRHDT and CDR2 FYEKMQ come from the germline V gene (reference sequence). Trimming removed 3 bases at V and 3 bases at J, with 11 bases between. The CDR3 runs 15 residues. CDR3 in amino acids: CASSFSGGANEKLFF. CDR3 in DNA: TGTGCCAGCAGCTTCTCCGGGGGGGCTAATGAAAAACTGTTTTTT.

The chain recombines TRBV10-2 with TRBJ1-1; no firm D call. V gave up 7 bases and J gave up 8 bases, with 14 bases separating them. The CDR3 totals 12 residues. CDR1 and CDR2 (germline): WSHSY, SAAADI. The DNA for the CDR3 is TGCGCCAGCATTTCGTACAGCAGCGAAGCTTTCTTT. Its protein is CASISYSSEAFF.

This rearrangement joins TRBV5-5 to TRBJ2-3; 9 bases match TRBD1. Germline CDR1 and CDR2: SGHKS and YYEKEE (reference sequence). The CDR3 covers 17 residues. V lost 4 bases to trimming and J lost 2 bases; unmatched junction nucleotides: 11. The CDR3 loop reads CASSRRDRAANTDTQYF. The CDR3 coding sequence is TGTGCCAGCAGCCGCAGGGACAGGGCTGCAAACACAGATACGCAGTATTTT.

The CDR3 loop reads CASSLGPELAGGVETQYF. The CDR3 DNA reads as TGTGCCAGCAGCTTAGGGCCGGAGCTAGCGGGAGGAGTGGAGACCCAGTACTTC. The chain carries TRBV7-9 and TRBJ2-5, with TRBD2 matching 11 bases. Trimming took 1 base from V and 5 from J; bases not matched to a gene: 12. The CDR3 spans 18 residues. Germline loops: CDR1 SEHNR, CDR2 FQNEAQ (reference sequence). Drawing the rest from reference TRBV7-9 and TRBJ2-5, the complete variable domain is DTGVSQNPRHKITKRGQNVTFRCDPISEHNRLYWYRQTLGQGPEFLTYFQNEAQLEKSRLLSDRFSAERPKGSFSTLEIQRTEQGDSAMYLCASSLGPELAGGVETQYFGPGTRLLVL.

V and J are TRBV15 and TRBJ2-1; no clear D. Germline CDR1 reads LNHNV; CDR2 reads YYDKDF (reference sequence). This CDR3 comprises 11 residues. V gave up 6 bases and J gave up 9 bases, with 9 bases separating them. The CDR3 spells CATSRDFEQFF. CDR3 nucleotides: TGTGCCACCAGTCGTGACTTTGAGCAGTTCTTC.